Below, 30 T cell receptor beta chains from the same sample are listed, as sequenced in a study of cytomegalovirus exposure and HLA in healthy donors. Sequenced by immunoSEQ multiplex PCR; TCRdb stores in-frame clones only, minus some. The sample carries around 100,000 clones, roughly 85% recorded once. Sample: PBMCs. Receptors were obtained from a man aged 18 to 29 in good health and CMV-seropositive.

The CDR3 nucleotides read TGTGCCAGCAGTTTTGCCCGCGGGGACACTGAAGCTTTCTTT. This encodes CASSFARGDTEAFF. The chain is built from TRBV27 and TRBJ1-1; D uncertain. Between the trimmed V and J ends, which lost 3 bases and 3 bases, there was a span of 11 bases. The CDR3 totals 14 residues. Germline V gene sequence: CDR1 MNHEY, CDR2 SMNVEV (reference sequence).

The chain is built from TRBV18 and TRBJ2-7; weak D call: TRBD1 (6 bases). CDR3 size: 15 residues. V dropped 3 bases and J dropped 0 bases, with 12 bases sitting between them. Germline values: CDR1 KGHSH, CDR2 LQKENI. CDR3 sequence (DNA): TGTGCCAGCTCACCGAGCACGGACAGCTCCTACGAGCAGTACTTC. It is translated as CASSPSTDSSYEQYF.

V and J are TRBV27 and TRBJ1-1, with a tentative D call TRBD1 (5 bases). Trimming cost V 2 bases and J 4 bases, with 11 bases left between them. The length of the CDR3 is 14 residues. CDR1 MNHEY and CDR2 SMNVEV come from the germline V gene (reference sequence). The CDR3 region is CASSLGAPGTEAFF. DNA of the CDR3: TGTGCCAGCAGTTTAGGGGCGCCGGGCACTGAAGCTTTCTTT.

The rearrangement uses TRBV2 and TRBJ1-2, with D hard to call. V dropped 6 bases and J dropped 5 bases, with 10 bases sitting between them. Germline V lookup: CDR1 SNHLY, CDR2 FYNNEI. The CDR3 contains 12 residues. CDR3 sequence (DNA): TGTGCCAGCAGGGCCACAGCTTATGGCTACACCTTC. Its protein is CASRATAYGYTF.

The chain employs TRBV29-1 and TRBJ1-3, with 7 positions matching TRBD1. The J segment lost 0 bases and the V segment lost 4 bases, leaving 3 bases of the junction unmatched. Germline CDR1 is SQVTM and CDR2 is ANQGSEA. The CDR3 has 14 amino acids. Written as DNA, the CDR3 is TGCAGCGTTGGGGGGACAGACTCTGGAAACACCATATATTTT. This codes for CSVGGTDSGNTIYF. The variable domain in full, completed from reference TRBV29-1 and TRBJ1-3, reads SAVISQKPSRDICQRGTSLTIQCQVDSQVTMMFWYRQQPGQSLTLIATANQGSEATYESGFVIDKFPISRPNLTFSTLTVSNMSPEDSSIYLCSVGGTDSGNTIYFGEGSWLTVV.

This sequence joins TRBV2 and TRBJ2-2, with 8 bases that match TRBD2. The CDR3 spans 16 residues. The ends lost 8 bases at V and 7 bases at J; junction bases unmatched: 15. Germline CDR1 SNHLY, CDR2 FYNNEI. The CDR3 sequence: CASRGGIEVLGGELFF. CDR3 nucleotide sequence: TGTGCCAGCCGGGGGGGGATTGAGGTCCTAGGCGGGGAGCTGTTTTTT. The full variable domain, completed using reference TRBV2 and TRBJ2-2, is EPEVTQTPSHQVTQMGQEVILRCVPISNHLYFYWYRQILGQKVEFLVSFYNNEISEKSEIFDDQFSVERPDGSNFTLKIRSTKLEDSAMYFCASRGGIEVLGGELFFGEGSRLTVL.

The rearrangement links TRBV5-3 to TRBJ1-5; D is perhaps TRBD1 (5 bases). TRBV5-3 is reported as an ORF; its role is uncertain. The CDR3 covers 20 residues. The V end was cut by 3 bases, the J end by 2 bases, with 27 bases between. CDR3 in DNA: TGTGCCAGAAGCTGCCCCGGTGGGACTAAGGCCTCCCGTTGCAATCAGCCCCAGCATTTT. Translating gives CARSCPGGTKASRCNQPQHF.

The chain couples TRBV4-1 to TRBJ2-1; TRBD2 matches 9 bases. V lost 0 bases to trimming and J lost 7 bases; unmatched junction nucleotides: 10. The CDR3 runs 17 residues. The germline gives CDR1 MGHRA, CDR2 YSYEKL. CDR3 protein: CASSQDLEASGTNEQFF. CDR3 DNA sequence: TGCGCCAGCAGCCAAGATCTTGAGGCTAGCGGGACTAATGAGCAGTTCTTC.

The V and J genes are TRBV6-1 and TRBJ2-2, with D uncertain. CDR3 size: 14 residues. V was trimmed by 2 bases and J by 3 bases, leaving 7 bases between them. The germline V gene encodes CDR1 MNHNS and CDR2 SASEGT. CDR3 nucleotides: TGTGCCAGCAGTGAATCCGTAGACACCGGGGAGCTGTTTTTT. This gives the protein CASSESVDTGELFF.

J is TRBJ2-1 and V is TRBV29-1, with D possibly matching TRBD1 (5 bases). This CDR3 region has 15 residues. Per the germline V gene, CDR1 is SQVTM and CDR2 is ANQGSEA. V was cut by 3 bases and J by 0 bases, with 12 bases left in between. CDR3 DNA: TGCAGCGTTGATAAGGGGATGAGCTCCTACAATGAGCAGTTCTTC. Translating gives CSVDKGMSSYNEQFF.

The rearrangement joins TRBV28 to TRBJ1-1; a weak D match, TRBD1 (6 bases). This CDR3 has 13 amino acids. The germline gives CDR1 MDHEN, CDR2 SYDVKM. V was clipped by 6 bases and J by 5 bases, with 13 bases between them. This chain's CDR3 is CASSQGFRTEAFF. Here the CDR3 DNA reads TGTGCCAGCAGCCAGGGGTTCCGGACTGAAGCTTTCTTT.

The chain couples TRBV29-1 to TRBJ2-1; possible D gene TRBD2, 5 bases. The CDR3 extends over 13 amino acids. Germline V gene data show CDR1 as SQVTM and CDR2 as ANQGSEA. The ends were cut back, 2 bases at V and 6 bases at J, with 11 bases in the middle. In nucleotides, the CDR3 is TGCAGCGTTGAACCCTTTGAGGGCAATGAGCAGTTCTTC. This gives the protein CSVEPFEGNEQFF.

This rearrangement joins TRBV18 to TRBJ2-3; D unresolved. CDR1 and CDR2 (germline): KGHSH, LQKENI. The CDR3 sequence is 15 residues long. Trimming pared 2 bases from V and 6 bases from J, leaving 15 bases between. The CDR3 protein is CASSPVTLYEDTQYF. The CDR3, as DNA: TGTGCCAGCTCACCAGTAACCCTATACGAGGATACGCAGTATTTT.

The V gene is TRBV5-1, the J gene TRBJ2-7; unclear D gene. Deletions cut 0 bases from V and 1 base from J, with 5 bases between. This CDR3 is 13 amino acids long. From germline, CDR1 is SGHRS and CDR2 YFSETQ. CDR3 in DNA: TGCGCCAGCAGCTTGGACGGGTCCTACGAGCAGTACGTC. Protein sequence: CASSLDGSYEQYV.

The J gene is TRBJ2-1, the V gene TRBV25-1, with D possibly matching TRBD2 (6 bases). The CDR3 totals 15 residues. V was cut by 3 bases and J by 2 bases, with 11 bases left in between. The V gene's germline CDR1 is MGHDK and CDR2 SYGVNS. In DNA form, the CDR3 reads TGTGCCAGCAGTGACGCGGGAAAACCCTACAATGAGCAGTTCTTC. Its translation is CASSDAGKPYNEQFF. Drawing the rest from reference TRBV25-1 and TRBJ2-1, the complete variable domain is EADIYQTPRYLVIGTGKKITLECSQTMGHDKMYWYQQDPGMELHLIHYSYGVNSTEKGDLSSESTVSRIRTEHFPLTLESARPSHTSQYLCASSDAGKPYNEQFFGPGTRLTVL.

The chain combines TRBV2 with TRBJ2-1; maybe TRBD2 (9 bases). This CDR3 contains 16 residues. The germline gives CDR1 SNHLY, CDR2 FYNNEI. V lost 8 bases and J lost 7, with 24 bases in between. The CDR3, as DNA: TGTGCCAGCGCAAACAGGGGGACTAGCCCTTCTAATGAGCAGTTCTTC. It yields the protein CASANRGTSPSNEQFF. Combining the CDR3 with reference TRBV2 and TRBJ2-1 gives the whole variable domain EPEVTQTPSHQVTQMGQEVILRCVPISNHLYFYWYRQILGQKVEFLVSFYNNEISEKSEIFDDQFSVERPDGSNFTLKIRSTKLEDSAMYFCASANRGTSPSNEQFFGPGTRLTVL.

This chain joins TRBV9 and TRBJ2-7; the D is unclear. With 0 bases removed from V and 2 bases from J, the gap between germline ends came to 9 bases. The length of the CDR3 is 14 residues. Per germline, CDR1 SGDLS and CDR2 YYNGEE. The chain's CDR3 is CASSVGDSPYEQYF. The CDR3 bases are TGTGCCAGCAGCGTAGGCGACTCACCCTACGAGCAGTACTTC.

The rearrangement joins TRBV5-4 to TRBJ2-3, with a weak D call TRBD2 (6 bases). The CDR3 has 16 amino acids. Germline CDR1 and CDR2: SGHNT and YYREEE (reference sequence). V was clipped by 4 bases and J by 4 bases, with 19 bases between them. This chain's CDR3 is CASSLLAELGADTQYF. In DNA form, the CDR3 reads TGTGCCAGCAGCCTCTTAGCGGAGCTGGGAGCAGATACGCAGTATTTT.

This clone was seen many times. The genes are TRBV5-1 and TRBJ1-1; 7 bases are shared with TRBD1. The germline CDR1 and CDR2 sequences are SGHRS and YFSETQ. This CDR3 comprises 15 residues. With V trimmed by 1 base and J by 5 bases, 8 bases remained unmatched. In DNA, the CDR3 is TGCGCCAGCAGCTTGATGCCGACAGGGAATACTGAAGCTTTCTTT. It translates to CASSLMPTGNTEAFF.

The gene calls are TRBV7-9 and TRBJ1-1; tentative D call: TRBD1 (6 bases). V dropped 5 bases and J dropped 2 bases, with 9 bases sitting between them. CDR1 is SEHNR, CDR2 FQNEAQ, per germline (reference sequence). CDR3 length equals 13 residues. CDR3: CASSPTGNTEAFF. The CDR3 nucleotides are TGTGCCAGCAGCCCGACAGGAAACACTGAAGCTTTCTTT.

The genes are TRBV4-1 and TRBJ1-4; 7 nucleotides line up with TRBD1. CDR3 length equals 17 residues. Unmatched junction bases numbered 5, after V lost 1 base and J lost 0 bases. CDR1 is MGHRA and CDR2 is YSYEKL in the germline V gene. The CDR3 is CASSQVTGRSTNEKLFF. CDR3 DNA sequence: TGCGCCAGCAGCCAAGTGACAGGGAGATCAACTAATGAAAAACTGTTTTTT.

V and J are TRBV13 and TRBJ2-3, with a tentative D call TRBD1 (5 bases). This CDR3 is 14 amino acids long. V shed 1 base and J shed 4 bases, with 9 bases lying between them. Per the germline V gene, CDR1 is PRHDT and CDR2 is FYEKMQ (reference sequence). The CDR3 region has the DNA TGTGCCAGCAGCTTAGATCAGGGATCAGATACGCAGTATTTT. This codes for CASSLDQGSDTQYF.

The gene calls are TRBV5-1 and TRBJ2-2, with TRBD2 identical over 7 bases. The CDR3 length is 17 residues. V lost 4 bases, J lost 4 bases, and 13 bases stayed unmatched. Germline V gives CDR1 SGHRS, CDR2 YFSETQ. CDR3 sequence: CASSPRGRGESTGELFF. The DNA of the CDR3 is TGCGCCAGCAGCCCACGAGGGAGGGGCGAGAGCACCGGGGAGCTGTTTTTT. The variable domain in full, with the rest retrieved from reference TRBV5-1 and TRBJ2-2, is KAGVTQTPRYLIKTRGQQVTLSCSPISGHRSVSWYQQTPGQGLQFLFEYFSETQRNKGNFPGRFSGRQFSNSRSEMNVSTLELGDSALYLCASSPRGRGESTGELFFGEGSRLTVL.

The chain couples TRBV27 to TRBJ1-1; no definite D call. Germline loops: CDR1 MNHEY, CDR2 SMNVEV (reference sequence). There are 15 residues in the CDR3. The germline V and J ends were trimmed by 3 bases and 4 bases, with 15 bases remaining between them. CDR3 nucleotides: TGTGCCAGCAGTTTGTACGGGGAGTTGGGCACTGAAGCTTTCTTT. Translating gives CASSLYGELGTEAFF.

This chain uses TRBV6-1 with TRBJ2-2, with 9 nucleotides matching TRBD1. This CDR3 comprises 17 residues. Germline CDR1 is MNHNS and CDR2 is SASEGT. J gave up 8 bases and V 4 bases, and 14 bases lay outside the gene matches. The CDR3 loop reads CASSGGTGIRAVGELFF. CDR3 in DNA: TGTGCCAGCAGTGGCGGGACAGGGATCAGAGCAGTGGGGGAGCTGTTTTTT.

This rearrangement joins TRBV29-1 to TRBJ2-7, with TRBD1 matching 9 bases. CDR3 size: 14 residues. Germline loops: CDR1 SQVTM, CDR2 ANQGSEA. V dropped 6 bases and J dropped 6; count of bases not matched to a gene: 12. In DNA form, the CDR3 reads TGCAGCGTGGCCGGGACAGGGAGGTCCGGCGAGCAGTACTTC. Translating gives CSVAGTGRSGEQYF.

V and J are TRBV30 and TRBJ1-4; 8 bases agree with TRBD1. Germline V gene data show CDR1 as GTSNPN and CDR2 as SVGIG (reference sequence). Unmatched junction bases numbered 6, after V lost 4 bases and J lost 8 bases. This CDR3 contains 13 residues. The CDR3 nucleotides read TGTGCCTGGAATAGACAGGGGCCCGAAAAACTGTTTTTT. Translation gives CAWNRQGPEKLFF.

This clone was observed a single time. The rearrangement links TRBV6-5 to TRBJ1-1; D unresolved. CDR1 MNHEY and CDR2 SVGAGI come from the germline V gene. The CDR3 runs to 15 residues. V gave up 6 bases and J gave up 1 base, with 15 bases separating them. The CDR3 bases are TGTGCCAGCAGCTTTTCTCTGGTCGGGAACACTGAAGCTTTCTTT. Protein sequence: CASSFSLVGNTEAFF.

The chain carries TRBV28 and TRBJ1-2; D is unresolved. The V end was cut by 5 bases, the J end by 6 bases, with 4 bases between. This CDR3 is built from 10 residues. Germline CDR1 MDHEN, CDR2 SYDVKM. The DNA of the CDR3 is TGTGCCAGCAGTACTGATGGCTACACCTTC. Protein: CASSTDGYTF.

This clone was found once. This sequence joins TRBV2 and TRBJ2-3; D gene ambiguous. CDR1 and CDR2 (germline): SNHLY, FYNNEI. V was clipped by 0 bases and J by 4 bases, with 8 bases between them. This CDR3 comprises 14 residues. CDR3 region: CASSEALSPDTQYF. CDR3 nucleotide sequence: TGTGCCAGCAGTGAAGCGCTTAGCCCAGATACGCAGTATTTT.